Detailed here is one T cell receptor beta chain. The data originate from a study of shared clonotypes between healthy human individuals. Study at large: Used for every donor were three CD4 naive, three CD4 memory, two CD8 naive and one CD8 memory plate.

TCRdb's table, derived via immunoSEQ multiplex PCR, lists solely in-frame clones and lacks some. The sample has some 800,000 clones, about 91% seen once. CD45RO-negative CD8 cells positively selected for CCR7 made up the naive population, which excluded terminally differentiated effector memory CD45RA+ cells. The TCR comes from a man between 25 and 39 years old in good health. The material sequenced was naive CD8+ T cells sorted from blood.

The CDR3 DNA reads TGTGCCAGCAGCTTAGGGGAGGGCTATGGCTACACCTTC. This sequence encodes CASSLGEGYGYTF. The chain recombines TRBV7-9 with TRBJ1-2; D gene uncertain. The CDR3 runs 13 residues. Trimming took off 1 base at V and 4 bases at J, with 7 bases between the two ends. Per the germline V gene, CDR1 is SEHNR and CDR2 is FQNEAQ (reference sequence).